This record concerns one T cell receptor beta chain sequence. TCRdb reprocessed the RT-PCR reads with MiXCR, giving one entry per CDR3 protein. The sample consists of about 700,000 distinct CDR3 sequences, approximately 14% of them appearing once. Trimming pared 5 bases from V and 4 bases from J, leaving 17 bases between. Germline V gives CDR1 KGHDR, CDR2 SFDVKD. This CDR3 region has 16 residues. The sequencing input was memory CD4+ T cells from blood. The receptor comes from a female donor in good health, serving as a healthy control. The chain has TRBV24-1 and TRBJ2-1; TRBD1 is a possible D gene (6 bases). Here the CDR3 DNA reads TGTGCCACCAGTGTCCCCCCCGGCAGGGGTTACAATGAGCAGTTCTTC. This gives the protein CATSVPPGRGYNEQFF.